The sample holds many counts of the clone carrying this T cell receptor beta chain. Its specificity is not known. This sample is drawn from a study of Graves' ophthalmopathy and Graves' hyperthyroidism. Study conclusions and caveats: A classifier, a 13-signature model, separated ophthalmopathy from stable hyperthyroidism with 85% to 90% sensitivity and about 81% specificity.

RNA transcripts served as template for amplifying TCR beta CDR3 sequences. Scientists carried out first-round RT-PCR using HTBI primers and then a second-round multiplex PCR. TCRdb itself ran the multiplex PCR reads through MiXCR, one entry per CDR3 protein. The repertoire holds hundreds of thousands of distinct CDR3 sequences, with 22% as singletons. The CDR3 contains 15 residues. Germline CDR1 is MNHEY and CDR2 is SVGAGI. The junction had 8 bases not matched to a gene; V was cut back by 5 bases and J by 4 bases. This clonotype originated in a woman in her late teens or twenties with stable Graves' hyperthyroidism. Some clones in this sample may be carry-over from other donors' samples. The specimen sequenced was peripheral blood. The rearrangement links TRBV6-5 to TRBJ1-5; 7 nucleotides agree with TRBD1. The CDR3 protein is CASSTYRGRNQPQHF. In DNA form, the CDR3 reads TGTGCCAGCAGTACGTACAGGGGTCGTAATCAGCCCCAGCATTTT.